This record covers a single T cell receptor beta chain. Its antigen is undetermined. The data were taken from a study of shared clonotypes between healthy human individuals. The study, taken as a whole, reports: It was observed that 5% to 6% of naive CD4 clonotypes were shared across several donors.

Replicate PCRs from sorted subsets contained approximately 220 ng DNA, which is some 30,000 T cell genomes. TCRdb keeps only in-frame clones here, not all; method: immunoSEQ multiplex PCR. In the table there are some 1,100,000 clones, around 82% of which are singletons. Germline CDR1 is MDHEN and CDR2 is SYDVKM. The CDR3 runs to 17 residues. The trim removed 5 bases at V and 6 bases at J, leaving 17 bases unmatched. The TCR originated in a man aged 18-30 years in good health. Some clones in this sample may be carry-over from other donors' samples. Sequenced: memory CD4+ T cells from PBMCs. Subset in this sample: CD45RA-negative fraction. This rearrangement joins TRBV28 to TRBJ2-5, with 8 bases lining up with TRBD1. CDR3: CASSPPGSQGARKTQYF. CDR3 DNA sequence: TGTGCCAGCAGTCCACCAGGGAGTCAGGGGGCTCGGAAGACCCAGTACTTC.